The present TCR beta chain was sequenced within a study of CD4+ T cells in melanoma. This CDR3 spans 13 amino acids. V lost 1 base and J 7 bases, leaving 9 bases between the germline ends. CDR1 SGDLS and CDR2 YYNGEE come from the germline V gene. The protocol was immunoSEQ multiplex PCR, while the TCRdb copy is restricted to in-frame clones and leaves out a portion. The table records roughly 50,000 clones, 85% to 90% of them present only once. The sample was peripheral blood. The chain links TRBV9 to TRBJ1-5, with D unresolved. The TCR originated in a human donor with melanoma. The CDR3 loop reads CASSVNQHQPQHF. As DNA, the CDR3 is TGTGCCAGCAGCGTAAATCAGCACCAGCCCCAGCATTTT.